This record concerns one TCR beta chain sequence. The antigen is not known. CD45RO-negative cells were positively selected for CCR7, leaving out terminally differentiated effector memory CD45RA+ cells. Replicate PCRs for sorted subsets used about 200 ng DNA; this equaled some 30,000 T cell genomes. Here immunoSEQ multiplex PCR was the method, and the copy in TCRdb shows in-frame clones only, minus some. The sample has around 2.1 million clones, under 95% seen once. The data were taken from a study of shared clonotypes between healthy human individuals. Study-level points and caveats: Clonotype sharing across four donors was observed for approximately 5% of naive CD4 clonotypes.

What was sequenced was naive CD8+ T cells from PBMCs. The source of this sequence is a man aged 18 to 29 in good health. Some clones in this sample may be carry-over from other donors' samples.

CDR3 loop: CASSTDRYTEAFF. In nucleotides, the CDR3 is TGTGCCAGCAGTACCGACAGGTACACTGAAGCTTTCTTT. The V call is TRBV28, the J call TRBJ1-1, with D tentatively TRBD1 (6 bases). This CDR3 contains 13 residues. Germline CDR1 is MDHEN and CDR2 is SYDVKM. The V end was cut by 5 bases, the J end by 3 bases, with 10 bases between.